Below, 31 T cell receptor beta chains from the same sample are listed, as sequenced in a study of T cells in Graves' hyperthyroidism and ophthalmopathy. RNA transcripts yielded amplified TCR beta CDR3 regions. TCR CDR3 underwent first-round RT-PCR with the HTBI primer set. MiXCR was run by TCRdb on the multiplex PCR reads, yielding one entry per CDR3 protein. This sample yields roughly 200,000 distinct CDR3 sequences, of which around 16% are seen a single time; 35% to 50% belongs to the top ten. Sample: blood. The receptors here all came from a man aged 40-55 years with Graves' hyperthyroidism.

This clonotype was found many times. The chain carries TRBV7-8 and TRBJ2-7; perhaps D is TRBD1 or TRBD2 (5 bases each). The CDR3 loop spans 13 amino acids. The V end lost 7 bases, the J end lost 4 bases, and 14 bases lay between the germline ends. CDR1 SGHVS and CDR2 FQNEAQ come from the germline V gene. This CDR3 reads CASKTRGAYEQYF. CDR3 coding DNA: TGTGCCAGCAAAACCCGAGGGGCGTACGAGCAGTACTTC. Looking up the rest from reference TRBV7-8 and TRBJ2-7 gives the full variable domain: GAGVSQSPRYKVAKRGQDVALRCDPISGHVSLFWYQQALGQGPEFLTYFQNEAQLDKSGLPSDRFFAERPEGSVSTLKIQRTQQEDSAVYLCASKTRGAYEQYFGPGTRLTVT.

This clonotype was detected many times. The V gene is TRBV28, the J gene TRBJ2-7; 7 bases agree with TRBD1. The CDR3 spans 14 residues. From germline, CDR1 is MDHEN and CDR2 SYDVKM. Trimming removed 5 bases from V and 3 bases from J; junction bases left unmatched: 7. The CDR3 DNA reads as TGTGCCAGCAGTCCCCTGACAGGGAACTACGAGCAGTACTTC. Translation gives CASSPLTGNYEQYF.

This clonotype was seen many times. The chain's CDR3 is CSAETGISVYEQYF. CDR3 bases: TGCAGTGCTGAGACGGGGATATCGGTGTACGAGCAGTACTTC. The chain links TRBV20-1 to TRBJ2-7, with D tentatively TRBD2 (5 bases). Germline V gives CDR1 DFQATT, CDR2 SNEGSKA (reference sequence). The CDR3 contains 14 residues. V shed 5 bases and J shed 4 bases, with 18 bases lying between them.

This clonotype turned up a few times. This chain uses TRBV20-1 with TRBJ1-6, with 8 bases lining up with TRBD1. The CDR3 is 14 amino acids. Germline values: CDR1 DFQATT, CDR2 SNEGSKA (reference sequence). V lost 1 base, J lost 9 bases, and 5 bases stayed unmatched. The CDR3 sequence: CSARVRTGSSPLHF. Here the CDR3 DNA reads TGCAGTGCTAGAGTCAGGACAGGGAGTTCACCCCTCCACTTT.

This clonotype was found many times. The chain joins TRBV3-1 to TRBJ2-1; unclear D gene. Germline CDR1 and CDR2: LGHDT and YNNKEL (reference sequence). The CDR3 runs 16 residues. V dropped 2 bases and J dropped 5 bases, with 16 bases sitting between them. CDR3: CASSQLSRTENNEQFF. The CDR3 DNA sequence: TGTGCCAGCAGCCAATTGTCTAGAACCGAGAACAATGAGCAGTTCTTC.

Comment on this clonotype: This may come from a read error, since a much larger clone is one base off. The rearrangement uses TRBV5-1 and TRBJ1-1; D remains ambiguous. Germline CDR1 SGHRS, CDR2 YFSETQ. The CDR3 runs 14 residues. The CDR3 loop reads CASSFPEINTEASF. Here the CDR3 DNA reads TGCGCCAGCAGCTTTCCGGAAATTAACACTGAAGCTTCCTTT.

The chain carries TRBV2 and TRBJ1-2; no clear D gene. The CDR3 spans 14 residues. Between the trimmed V and J ends, which lost 5 bases and 1 base, there was a span of 11 bases. Germline V gene data show CDR1 as SNHLY and CDR2 as FYNNEI. The CDR3 sequence: CASSSLTSNYGYTF. In DNA, the CDR3 is TGTGCCAGCAGTTCTCTGACAAGTAACTATGGCTACACCTTC. The complete variable domain, with remaining parts taken from reference TRBV2 and TRBJ1-2, reads EPEVTQTPSHQVTQMGQEVILRCVPISNHLYFYWYRQILGQKVEFLVSFYNNEISEKSEIFDDQFSVERPDGSNFTLKIRSTKLEDSAMYFCASSSLTSNYGYTFGSGTRLTVV.

The V gene is TRBV27, the J gene TRBJ2-7; a possible D gene is TRBD1 (5 bases). There are 14 residues in the CDR3. Trimming cost V 2 bases and J 3 bases, with 11 bases left between them. Germline loops: CDR1 MNHEY, CDR2 SMNVEV (reference sequence). Here the CDR3 DNA reads TGTGCCAGCAGTTTAAACAGGTTAGACTACGAGCAGTACTTC. Its translation: CASSLNRLDYEQYF.

This clonotype was seen at least ten times. The chain has TRBV10-3 and TRBJ1-1; D remains ambiguous. Trimming removed 0 bases at V and 8 bases at J, with 13 bases between. Germline values: CDR1 ENHRY, CDR2 SYGVKD. This CDR3 has 14 amino acids. CDR3 loop: CAISESVGSYEAFF. The CDR3 DNA sequence: TGTGCCATCAGTGAGTCGGTGGGTAGCTACGAAGCTTTCTTT.

The CDR3 sequence is CASSSGTLYEQYF. DNA for the CDR3: TGTGCCAGTAGCTCCGGGACCCTCTACGAGCAGTACTTC. The chain is built from TRBV19 and TRBJ2-7; the D gene could be TRBD1 or TRBD2 (5 bases each). This CDR3 is 13 amino acids long. CDR1 and CDR2 (germline): LNHDA, SQIVND (reference sequence). Trimming pared 6 bases from V and 3 bases from J, leaving 12 bases between.

This clonotype was picked up many times. This chain links TRBV20-1 with TRBJ2-7; 10 bases map to TRBD2. This CDR3 contains 15 residues. Germline CDR1 reads DFQATT; CDR2 reads SNEGSKA (reference sequence). J lost 3 bases, V lost 3 bases, and 8 bases had no gene match. The CDR3 spells CSASKREGRDYEQYF. The CDR3 bases are TGCAGTGCTAGTAAGCGGGAGGGGAGGGACTACGAGCAGTACTTC.

This clonotype was counted ten times or more. The V and J genes are TRBV5-1 and TRBJ1-2; the D gene is possibly TRBD1 (5 bases). Between the trimmed V and J ends, which lost 0 bases and 0 bases, there was a span of 6 bases. Germline values: CDR1 SGHRS, CDR2 YFSETQ. The CDR3 has 14 amino acids. Written as DNA, the CDR3 is TGCGCCAGCAGCTTGGACAGGACTAACTATGGCTACACCTTC. Protein: CASSLDRTNYGYTF.

This clonotype was counted many times. Here the CDR3 reads CASSLGSYNSPLHF. The DNA of the CDR3 is TGTGCCAGCTCATTAGGCTCCTATAATTCACCCCTCCACTTT. The chain recombines TRBV18 with TRBJ1-6; D gene ambiguous. Germline V gives CDR1 KGHSH, CDR2 LQKENI. The CDR3 has 14 residues. The germline V and J ends were trimmed by 5 bases and 0 bases, with 5 bases remaining between them.

This clonotype was counted many times. The chain links TRBV12-3 or TRBV12-4 to TRBJ1-2; D may be TRBD1 (5 bases). This CDR3 contains 14 residues. Trimming took off 3 bases at V and 3 bases at J, with 11 bases between the two ends. The CDR3 here is CASSFGTVYYGYTF. The CDR3 DNA is TGTGCCAGCAGTTTTGGGACGGTATACTATGGCTACACCTTC.

This clonotype was seen at least ten times. This chain uses TRBV6-4 with TRBJ1-2; 10 bases fit TRBD1. J was trimmed by 5 bases and V by 6 bases; bases with no gene match: 9. The CDR3 spans 15 residues. CDR1 is MRHNA, CDR2 SNTAGT, per germline. The CDR3 loop is CASREGQGKAYGYTF. The CDR3 bases are TGTGCCAGCAGAGAGGGACAGGGGAAGGCATATGGCTACACCTTC.

A note on this clonotype: This may stem from a read error, because a much larger clone lies one nucleotide away. The chain couples TRBV7-9 to TRBJ2-5; 8 bases are shared with TRBD1. Germline lookup yields CDR1 SEHNR and CDR2 FQNEAQ (reference sequence). The V gene end was trimmed by 2 bases and the J gene end by 4 bases; junction bases not matched to a gene: 6. The CDR3 loop spans 15 amino acids. DNA of the CDR3: TGTGCCAGCAGCTTACTGCAGGGGGCGCGAGAGACCCAGTACTTC. Translated, it gives CASSLLQGARETQYF.

J is TRBJ2-3 and V is TRBV5-1; D assignment may be TRBD1 or TRBD2 (7 bases each). CDR1 and CDR2 from the germline V gene are SGHRS and YFSETQ. V was clipped by 4 bases and J by 4 bases, with 13 bases between them. The CDR3 has 14 amino acids. The CDR3 nucleotides are TGCGCCAGCAGCCCCCAGGGGGGGCCAGATACGCAGTATTTT. Translated, it gives CASSPQGGPDTQYF.

The V and J genes are TRBV5-1 and TRBJ2-5; 7 bases agree with TRBD1. Germline-derived CDR1 and CDR2 are SGHRS and YFSETQ. J lost 0 bases, V lost 3 bases, and 11 bases had no gene match. The CDR3 runs 17 residues. This chain's CDR3 is CASSYTPGTDNQETQYF. The CDR3, as DNA: TGCGCCAGCAGCTATACTCCCGGGACAGACAACCAAGAGACCCAGTACTTC. The full variable domain, in which reference TRBV5-1 and TRBJ2-5 provide the parts outside the CDR3, is KAGVTQTPRYLIKTRGQQVTLSCSPISGHRSVSWYQQTPGQGLQFLFEYFSETQRNKGNFPGRFSGRQFSNSRSEMNVSTLELGDSALYLCASSYTPGTDNQETQYFGPGTRLLVL.

The chain uses TRBV7-3 and TRBJ2-1, with 10 bases matching TRBD1. This CDR3 comprises 12 residues. The J segment lost 12 bases and the V segment lost 3 bases, leaving 2 bases of the junction unmatched. From germline, CDR1 is SGHTA and CDR2 FQGTGA. The CDR3 nucleotides read TGTGCCAGCAGCTTGACAGGGGGCGTGCAGTTCTTC. This gives the protein CASSLTGGVQFF.

This clonotype was found many times. The gene calls are TRBV7-9 and TRBJ2-7; D is unresolved. Trimming pared 5 bases from V and 6 bases from J, leaving 17 bases between. Germline CDR1 reads SEHNR; CDR2 reads FQNEAQ (reference sequence). The CDR3 consists of 14 residues. The CDR3 DNA is TGTGCCAGCAGCCCTGTGTGGGGTCAAAGCGAGCAGTACTTC. It translates to CASSPVWGQSEQYF.

The chain recombines TRBV19 with TRBJ2-1; D may correspond to TRBD1 or TRBD2 (5 bases each). This CDR3 is built from 15 residues. Looked up from germline, CDR1 is LNHDA and CDR2 is SQIVND (reference sequence). The V end lost 4 bases, the J end lost 10 bases, and 20 bases lay between the germline ends. The CDR3 DNA sequence: TGTGCCAGTAGTACCGGGGCCAGGTGCTGGGACGAGCAGTTCTTC. This sequence encodes CASSTGARCWDEQFF. Complete variable domain (other parts from reference TRBV19 and TRBJ2-1): DGGITQSPKYLFRKEGQNVTLSCEQNLNHDAMYWYRQDPGQGLRLIYYSQIVNDFQKGDIAEGYSVSREKKESFPLTVTSAQKNPTAFYLCASSTGARCWDEQFFGPGTRLTVL.

This clonotype was recorded many times. The V and J genes are TRBV7-2 and TRBJ1-2; 9 positions agree with TRBD1. The CDR3 runs to 14 residues. Per the germline V gene, CDR1 is SGHTA and CDR2 is FQGNSA. Trimming took 3 bases from V and 4 from J; bases not matched to a gene: 3. Here the CDR3 reads CASSLGQGRYGYTF. The CDR3 coding sequence is TGTGCCAGCAGCTTGGGACAGGGTCGCTATGGCTACACCTTC.

In this sample, this clonotype turned up many times. The chain combines TRBV12-3 or TRBV12-4 with TRBJ2-5; the D gene is possibly TRBD1 (6 bases). This CDR3 spans 12 amino acids. V was clipped by 8 bases and J by 13 bases, with 20 bases between them. The CDR3 sequence is CASGLHRDTVYF. The CDR3 nucleotides read TGTGCCAGCGGGCTACACCGGGACACAGTGTACTTC.

With respect to this clonotype: A read error is possible here, since a much larger clone lies one base away. The chain couples TRBV5-1 to TRBJ2-5, with TRBD2 as a possible D gene (5 bases). The ends were cut back, 0 bases at V and 5 bases at J, with 14 bases in the middle. The CDR3 has 15 residues. CDR1 SGHRS and CDR2 YFSETQ come from the germline V gene. CDR3 DNA sequence: TGCGCCAGCAGCTTGGAGGTCGCGGGTTGGGAGACCCAGTACTTC. As protein: CASSLEVAGWETQYF.

This clonotype was recorded at least ten times. This chain uses TRBV20-1 with TRBJ2-7; D remains unclear. CDR3 length equals 12 residues. CDR1 and CDR2 from the germline V gene are DFQATT and SNEGSKA (reference sequence). With 5 bases removed from V and 1 base from J, the gap between germline ends came to 9 bases. The CDR3 DNA sequence: TGCAGTGCTGTGACTGGATCCTACGAGCAGTACTTC. Translating it yields CSAVTGSYEQYF.

This clonotype was seen ten or more times. The V call is TRBV24-1, the J call TRBJ1-1, with 8 bases fitting TRBD1. Germline CDR1 is KGHDR and CDR2 is SFDVKD. CDR3 length: 13 amino acids. The trim removed 3 bases at V and 10 bases at J, leaving 6 bases unmatched. CDR3: CATSDVGRGPAFF. In DNA form, the CDR3 reads TGTGCCACCAGTGATGTGGGCAGGGGGCCAGCTTTCTTT.

Many counts were recorded for this clonotype. The chain combines TRBV15 with TRBJ2-5; 10 bases fit TRBD1. The CDR3 contains 18 residues. Germline values: CDR1 LNHNV, CDR2 YYDKDF (reference sequence). V was pared by 0 bases and J by 5 bases, with 12 bases of the junction left unmatched. The CDR3 nucleotides read TGTGCCACCAGCAGAGAATCCGGGACAGGGGTCGTTTGGGAGACCCAGTACTTC. Amino acid sequence: CATSRESGTGVVWETQYF. Full variable domain (outside the CDR3, taken from reference TRBV15 and TRBJ2-5): DAMVIQNPRYQVTQFGKPVTLSCSQTLNHNVMYWYQQKSSQAPKLLFHYYDKDFNNEADTPDNFQSRRPNTSFCFLDIRSPGLGDTAMYLCATSRESGTGVVWETQYFGPGTRLLVL.

This clonotype showed up many times. The rearrangement joins TRBV28 to TRBJ1-4; D may be TRBD1 (5 bases). Germline V CDR1 and CDR2: MDHEN, SYDVKM. Deletions cut 2 bases from V and 6 bases from J, with 16 bases between. There are 16 residues in the CDR3. CDR3 in DNA: TGTGCCAGCAGTTTACCACCAGGGTTAAGCGATGAAAAACTGTTTTTT. Its translation: CASSLPPGLSDEKLFF.

In its sample, this clonotype was seen a few times. The rearrangement links TRBV4-1 to TRBJ2-7; 12 nucleotides agree with TRBD2. Trimming at V came to 0 bases and at J to 6 bases, leaving 12 bases not matched to a gene. From germline, CDR1 is MGHRA and CDR2 YSYEKL. The CDR3 runs 18 residues. CDR3 in amino acids: CASSQDFRLAGAPGEQYF. CDR3 bases: TGCGCCAGCAGCCAAGATTTTAGACTAGCGGGGGCCCCGGGCGAGCAGTACTTC.

This clonotype was recorded many times. The chain uses TRBV4-3 and TRBJ2-5, with D tentatively TRBD1 or TRBD2 (5 bases each). Deletions cut 0 bases from V and 0 bases from J, with 8 bases between. Germline V gene sequence: CDR1 LGHNA, CDR2 YSLEER. The CDR3 totals 15 residues. The DNA for the CDR3 is TGCGCCAGCAGCCAAGAAGGGACGAACCAAGAGACCCAGTACTTC. It specifies CASSQEGTNQETQYF.

The rearrangement joins TRBV5-4 to TRBJ1-5; a possible D gene is TRBD1 (6 bases). Germline loops: CDR1 SGHNT, CDR2 YYREEE (reference sequence). The CDR3 has 13 amino acids. V was clipped by 4 bases and J by 5 bases, with 10 bases between them. The CDR3 DNA reads as TGTGCCAGCAGCGTAGGGGGGGATCAGCCCCAGCATTTT. Protein sequence: CASSVGGDQPQHF. Complete variable domain (other parts from reference TRBV5-4 and TRBJ1-5): ETGVTQSPTHLIKTRGQQVTLRCSSQSGHNTVSWYQQALGQGPQFIFQYYREEENGRGNFPPRFSGLQFPNYSSELNVNALELDDSALYLCASSVGGDQPQHFGDGTRLSIL.